Following are 18 T cell receptor beta chains from one sample sequenced in a study of identical twins. TCRdb re-derived calls from the 5' RACE reads in MiXCR, one entry per CDR3 protein. The data contain roughly 1,500,000 distinct CDR3 sequences, roughly a third of them singletons. Sequencing was done on a sample of cord blood. The receptors were gathered from a newborn girl in good health.

There are a few counts of this clonotype. This chain joins TRBV29-1 and TRBJ1-1; no clear D gene. The CDR3 sequence is 12 residues long. CDR1 and CDR2 from the germline V gene are SQVTM and ANQGSEA. Between the trimmed V and J ends, which lost 4 bases and 8 bases, there was a span of 14 bases. CDR3 sequence: CSVGSVGLEAFF. The CDR3 coding sequence is TGCAGCGTTGGCTCCGTGGGCCTAGAAGCTTTCTTT.

Only a few counts were recorded for this clonotype. The chain carries TRBV7-2 and TRBJ2-3; TRBD2 might be the D (6 bases). CDR1 and CDR2 from the germline V gene are SGHTA and FQGNSA. Trimming removed 0 bases at V and 2 bases at J, with 9 bases between. The CDR3 totals 15 residues. Written as DNA, the CDR3 is TGTGCCAGCAGCTTAGCTAGGACTAACACAGATACGCAGTATTTT. This codes for CASSLARTNTDTQYF.

The gene calls are TRBV20-1 and TRBJ1-1; D possibly corresponds to TRBD1 (6 bases). The CDR3 extends over 14 amino acids. V gave up 5 bases and J gave up 1 base, with 14 bases separating them. The germline V gene encodes CDR1 DFQATT and CDR2 SNEGSKA (reference sequence). The CDR3 DNA reads TGCAGTGCTGGAGGGGCAGGGGCGAACACTGAAGCTTTCTTT. Translated, it gives CSAGGAGANTEAFF.

The chain employs TRBV2 and TRBJ2-1; 9 nucleotides line up with TRBD2. The CDR3 extends over 14 amino acids. CDR1 and CDR2 (germline): SNHLY, FYNNEI. With 4 bases clipped from V and 8 bases from J, the junction kept 6 bases outside the gene matches. The chain's CDR3 is CASSGGLAADEQFF. The CDR3 nucleotides are TGTGCCAGCAGTGGGGGACTAGCCGCCGATGAGCAGTTCTTC.

This clonotype was detected only once. CDR3: CASSPGRLAGNEQFF. In nucleotides, the CDR3 is TGTGCCAGCAGCCCTGGGAGACTAGCGGGGAATGAGCAGTTCTTC. The chain carries TRBV7-8 and TRBJ2-1, with 11 bases aligning to TRBD2. The CDR3 spans 15 residues. Germline lookup yields CDR1 SGHVS and CDR2 FQNEAQ. Trimming at V came to 5 bases and at J to 7 bases, leaving 7 bases not matched to a gene. Full variable domain (remainder filled in from reference TRBV7-8 and TRBJ2-1): GAGVSQSPRYKVAKRGQDVALRCDPISGHVSLFWYQQALGQGPEFLTYFQNEAQLDKSGLPSDRFFAERPEGSVSTLKIQRTQQEDSAVYLCASSPGRLAGNEQFFGPGTRLTVL.

The chain links TRBV20-1 to TRBJ1-1, with TRBD1 matching over 7 bases. Germline loops: CDR1 DFQATT, CDR2 SNEGSKA (reference sequence). The CDR3 spans 13 residues. V lost 7 bases and J lost 3; bases outside the gene matches: 8. CDR3 region: CSGDRASYTEAFF. The CDR3, as DNA: TGCAGTGGCGACAGGGCTTCGTACACTGAAGCTTTCTTT.

In its sample, this clonotype was seen a few times. This sequence joins TRBV15 and TRBJ1-2; D might be TRBD1 (5 bases). Trimming removed 3 bases from V and 1 base from J, with 9 bases in between. This CDR3 comprises 14 residues. CDR1 LNHNV and CDR2 YYDKDF come from the germline V gene (reference sequence). CDR3 protein: CATSSPGRNYGYTF. In DNA, the CDR3 is TGTGCCACCAGCAGCCCAGGGCGTAACTATGGCTACACCTTC.

The rearrangement uses TRBV29-1 and TRBJ2-3; the D gene is possibly TRBD1 (6 bases). V was trimmed by 5 bases and J by 2 bases, leaving 8 bases between them. Germline V gene sequence: CDR1 SQVTM, CDR2 ANQGSEA. The CDR3 has 12 residues. The CDR3 spells CSVYRVTDTQYF. The DNA of the CDR3 is TGCAGCGTTTACAGGGTCACAGATACGCAGTATTTT.

This clonotype was detected only a few times. This sequence joins TRBV25-1 and TRBJ2-4; a possible D gene is TRBD2 (5 bases). CDR3 length: 12 amino acids. With 8 bases removed from V and 6 bases from J, the gap between germline ends came to 11 bases. The germline CDR1 and CDR2 sequences are MGHDK and SYGVNS. In DNA, the CDR3 is TGTGCCAGCGGGGAGACGGCAAACATTCAGTACTTC. Protein sequence: CASGETANIQYF.

V is TRBV14 and J is TRBJ2-1, with 8 bases identical to TRBD1. The CDR3 is 17 residues long. Per the germline V gene, CDR1 is SGHDN and CDR2 is FVKESK. The V and J ends lost 4 bases and 3 bases, in that order; junction bases with no gene match: 11. Here the CDR3 DNA reads TGTGCCAGCAGCCGAGGACAGGGAGAGTGGGGCTACAATGAGCAGTTCTTC. Its protein product is CASSRGQGEWGYNEQFF.

As DNA, the CDR3 is TGTGCCAGCAGTTTAGATCGGACGATCGACGAGCAGTACTTC. Translation gives CASSLDRTIDEQYF. The V call is TRBV27, the J call TRBJ2-7, with D hard to call. This CDR3 has 14 amino acids. CDR1 is MNHEY and CDR2 is SMNVEV in the germline V gene (reference sequence). Trimming left V 2 bases short and J 5 bases short, with 13 bases between.

This clonotype has a count of ten or more. This chain links TRBV3-1 with TRBJ2-1; 12 nucleotides align to TRBD2. Germline CDR1 and CDR2: LGHDT and YNNKEL (reference sequence). V was clipped by 4 bases and J by 6 bases; unmatched bases: 4. The CDR3 consists of 15 residues. Written as DNA, the CDR3 is TGTGCCAGCAGCCCTTGGACTAGCGGGATCAATGAGCAGTTCTTC. This translates into CASSPWTSGINEQFF.

The V call is TRBV20-1, the J call TRBJ2-3, with 8 bases fitting TRBD2. Germline CDR1 is DFQATT and CDR2 is SNEGSKA (reference sequence). This CDR3 has 15 residues. The V segment lost 2 bases and the J segment 6 bases; nucleotides outside the gene matches: 10. The CDR3 loop is CSARSSGRTMDTQYF. The CDR3 nucleotides read TGCAGTGCTAGATCCAGCGGGAGAACAATGGATACGCAGTATTTT.

V usage is TRBV6-1 and J usage is TRBJ2-4; D call uncertain. V was clipped by 1 base and J by 0 bases, with 7 bases between them. The CDR3 length is 15 residues. The germline V gene has CDR1 MNHNS and CDR2 SASEGT. CDR3 in DNA: TGTGCCAGCAGTGAAGGCACCCTAGCCAAAAACATTCAGTACTTC. This translates into CASSEGTLAKNIQYF.

This sequence joins TRBV20-1 and TRBJ1-5; 8 nucleotides line up with TRBD1. Germline values: CDR1 DFQATT, CDR2 SNEGSKA (reference sequence). This CDR3 contains 16 residues. The J segment lost 7 bases and the V segment lost 4 bases, leaving 15 bases of the junction unmatched. This chain's CDR3 is CSAKIGQGRLQQPQHF. CDR3 DNA: TGCAGTGCTAAAATCGGACAGGGACGCCTGCAGCAGCCCCAGCATTTT.

The chain is built from TRBV24-1 and TRBJ2-3, with 12 bases matching TRBD2. The CDR3 loop spans 15 amino acids. J was trimmed by 6 bases and V by 9 bases; bases with no gene match: 9. Germline lookup yields CDR1 KGHDR and CDR2 SFDVKD. CDR3: CATGAGTSGSDTQYF. The CDR3 nucleotides read TGTGCCACCGGGGCCGGGACTAGCGGGTCGGATACGCAGTATTTT.

The chain is built from TRBV6-6 and TRBJ2-3; a weak D match, TRBD2 (6 bases). V dropped 6 bases and J dropped 2 bases, with 21 bases sitting between them. Per germline, CDR1 MNHNY and CDR2 SVGAGI (reference sequence). The CDR3 extends over 17 amino acids. CDR3 protein: CASSRRLTGDLTDTQYF. CDR3 bases: TGTGCCAGCAGCCGCCGGTTAACGGGGGACCTCACAGATACGCAGTATTTT.

This clonotype turned up a few times. V gene TRBV10-3 combines with J gene TRBJ2-3; D is possibly TRBD2 (6 bases). The CDR3 is made up of 14 amino acids. The germline CDR1 and CDR2 sequences are ENHRY and SYGVKD. Trimming took off 7 bases at V and 0 bases at J, with 11 bases between the two ends. The CDR3 sequence: CAIKGGASTDTQYF. The CDR3 DNA follows: TGTGCCATCAAAGGCGGGGCTAGCACAGATACGCAGTATTTT.